This T cell receptor beta chain appears in the sequencing data of a study of blood T cell repertoires in COVID-19. The CDR3 runs to 15 residues. Germline assignment: CDR1 SEHNR and CDR2 FQNEAQ (reference sequence). V dropped 4 bases and J dropped 3 bases, with 12 bases sitting between them. Original methodology: For nucleated cells, counts were estimated from reference gene primer amplification. TCRdb keeps only in-frame clones here, not all; method: immunoSEQ multiplex PCR. The V and J calls and clone size are taken from that table; D and trimming were inferred from the DNA. The table records 110,000 or so clones, roughly 80% of them present only once.

The source of this sequence is a woman between 65 and 79 years old with acute or convalescent COVID-19. Input material: peripheral blood. The gene calls are TRBV7-9 and TRBJ2-2; perhaps TRBD2 as D (5 bases). CDR3 bases: TGTGCCAGCAGCTCGCTAGCAGGATACACCGGGGAGCTGTTTTTT. Translating it yields CASSSLAGYTGELFF. The variable domain in full, completed from reference TRBV7-9 and TRBJ2-2, reads DTGVSQNPRHKITKRGQNVTFRCDPISEHNRLYWYRQTLGQGPEFLTYFQNEAQLEKSRLLSDRFSAERPKGSFSTLEIQRTEQGDSAMYLCASSSLAGYTGELFFGEGSRLTVL.